The clone carrying this TCR beta chain has more than one count but fewer than ten. For the second PCR, which ran for roughly 7 to 11 cycles, a sample-barcoded 5' primer and a J-beta primer mix were used. All samples gave at least 3 million CDR3-containing paired-end reads. MiXCR, run by TCRdb on the 5' RACE reads, gives a single entry per CDR3 protein. The table includes about 970,000 distinct CDR3 sequences, just over 50% detected once. The source of the sample is a study of blood T cells in healthy people across ages. The wider study: There was about one barcoded beta molecule captured by template switching per two T cells.

Germline V gene sequence: CDR1 DFQATT, CDR2 SNEGSKA (reference sequence). The V gene end was trimmed by 3 bases and the J gene end by 1 base; junction bases not matched to a gene: 6. This CDR3 region has 16 residues. This TCR came from a woman aged 55-69 years in good health. The V gene is TRBV20-1, the J gene TRBJ1-5; 10 nucleotides agree with TRBD1. Sequencing was done on a sample of blood. Here the CDR3 DNA reads TGCAGTGCTAGGGTTCGGGACAGGGGAAGCAATCAGCCCCAGCATTTT. It codes for CSARVRDRGSNQPQHF.